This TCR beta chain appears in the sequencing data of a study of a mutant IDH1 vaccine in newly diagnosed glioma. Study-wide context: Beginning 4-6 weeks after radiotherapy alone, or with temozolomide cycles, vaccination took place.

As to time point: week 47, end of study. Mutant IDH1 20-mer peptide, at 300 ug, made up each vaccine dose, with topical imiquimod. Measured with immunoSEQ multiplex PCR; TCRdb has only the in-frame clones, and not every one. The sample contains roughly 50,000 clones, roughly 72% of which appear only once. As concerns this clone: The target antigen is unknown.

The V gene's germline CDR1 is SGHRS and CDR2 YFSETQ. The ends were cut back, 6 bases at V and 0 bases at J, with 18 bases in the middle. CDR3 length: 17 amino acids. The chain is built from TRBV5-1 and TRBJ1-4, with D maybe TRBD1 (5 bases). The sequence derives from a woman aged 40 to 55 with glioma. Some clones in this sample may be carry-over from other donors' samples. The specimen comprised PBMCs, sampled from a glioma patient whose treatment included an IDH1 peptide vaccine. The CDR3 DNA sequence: TGCGCCAGCAACGCGGGACTGATGCCGGCAACTAATGAAAAACTGTTTTTT. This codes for CASNAGLMPATNEKLFF.